Sequencing of this TCR beta chain was carried out in a study of blood T cell repertoires in COVID-19. At the level of the study: COVID-19 samples collected from the United States, Italy and Spain covered acute and convalescent phases. In each case, the material was cDNA or gDNA derived from T cells, B-cell-depleted T cells, or PBMCs.

Source study methods: How many nucleated cells were present was estimated from reference gene primer amplification. The repertoire was sequenced with immunoSEQ multiplex PCR; TCRdb's copy has only in-frame clones and lacks some. V and J calls and clone size are as listed in that table; D and trimming were resolved from the DNA. The sample has approximately 130,000 clones, approximately 71% seen once; the top ten hold roughly 7.3%. The CDR3 is 14 residues long. V trimming: 3 bases; J trimming: 7 bases; junction bases outside the gene matches: 9. Germline V gives CDR1 GTSNPN, CDR2 SVGIG (reference sequence).

Sequences were obtained from peripheral blood. This sequence joins TRBV30 and TRBJ1-2, with 9 positions matching TRBD1. This clonotype was sampled from a human donor in a cohort sampled during active COVID-19. CDR3 amino acids: CAWSADRGTGGYTF. As DNA, the CDR3 is TGTGCCTGGAGCGCAGACAGGGGGACGGGTGGCTACACCTTC.